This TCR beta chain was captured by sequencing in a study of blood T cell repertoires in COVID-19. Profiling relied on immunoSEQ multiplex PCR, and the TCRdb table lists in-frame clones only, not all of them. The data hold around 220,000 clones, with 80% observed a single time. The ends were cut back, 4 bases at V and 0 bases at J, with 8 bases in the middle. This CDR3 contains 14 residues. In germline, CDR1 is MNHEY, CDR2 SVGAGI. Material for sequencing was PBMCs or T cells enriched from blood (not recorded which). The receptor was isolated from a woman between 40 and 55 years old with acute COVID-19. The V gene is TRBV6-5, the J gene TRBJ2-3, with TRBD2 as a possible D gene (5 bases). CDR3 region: CASSWLASTDTQYF. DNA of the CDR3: TGTGCCAGCAGTTGGCTAGCTAGCACAGATACGCAGTATTTT.